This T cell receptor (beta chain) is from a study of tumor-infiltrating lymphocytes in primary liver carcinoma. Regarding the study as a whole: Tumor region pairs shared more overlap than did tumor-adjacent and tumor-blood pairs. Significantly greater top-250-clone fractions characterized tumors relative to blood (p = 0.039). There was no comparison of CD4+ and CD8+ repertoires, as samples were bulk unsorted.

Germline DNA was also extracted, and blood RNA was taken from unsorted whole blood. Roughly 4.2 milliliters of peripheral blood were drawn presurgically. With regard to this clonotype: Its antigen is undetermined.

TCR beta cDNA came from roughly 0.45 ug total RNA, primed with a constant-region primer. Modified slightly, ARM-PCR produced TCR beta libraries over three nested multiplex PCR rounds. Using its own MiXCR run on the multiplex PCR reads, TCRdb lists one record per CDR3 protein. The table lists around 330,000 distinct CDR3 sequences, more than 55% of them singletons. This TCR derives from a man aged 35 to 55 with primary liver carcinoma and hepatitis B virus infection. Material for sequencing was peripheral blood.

This CDR3 reads CASSLGGIPNTGELFF. Written as DNA, the CDR3 is TGTGCCAGCAGCTTGGGGGGGATACCGAACACCGGGGAGCTGTTTTTT. The rearrangement joins TRBV5-6 to TRBJ2-2; D could derive from TRBD1 or TRBD2 (5 bases each). Trimming stripped 0 bases from V and 0 bases from J, with 9 bases between. CDR3 length equals 16 residues. Germline loops: CDR1 SGHDT, CDR2 YYEEEE.